The 2 T cell receptor beta chains below were found in one sample sequenced in a study of regulatory T cells in long-lasting Graves disease. Assembly of TCR beta libraries relied on iRepertoire HTBI primers together with Arm-PCR of CDR3 regions. TCRdb ran MiXCR on the multiplex PCR reads and lists one entry per CDR3 protein. The sample carries roughly 400,000 distinct CDR3 sequences, 16% recorded once. This sample's time point: newly diagnosed GD, antithyroid drugs for less than 3 months. RNA extracted from PBMCs served as the sequencing template. These data also featured in a second study, about T cells in Graves' hyperthyroidism and ophthalmopathy.

Here the sequenced sample was peripheral blood mononuclear cells (PBMCs), taken at new diagnosis, from a patient treated with antithyroid drugs. Receptor source: a woman aged 18-29 years with Graves disease.

This chain connects TRBV19 to TRBJ2-2; D is perhaps TRBD1 (5 bases). Trimming left V 10 bases short and J 4 bases short, with 16 bases between. The CDR3 is 14 residues long. Looked up from germline, CDR1 is LNHDA and CDR2 is SQIVND (reference sequence). The CDR3 DNA sequence: TGTGCCACTCAGAAAAGGGGCCCCACCGGGGAGCTGTTTTTT. Protein: CATQKRGPTGELFF. Based on the CDR3 plus reference TRBV19 and TRBJ2-2, the full variable domain is DGGITQSPKYLFRKEGQNVTLSCEQNLNHDAMYWYRQDPGQGLRLIYYSQIVNDFQKGDIAEGYSVSREKKESFPLTVTSAQKNPTAFYLCATQKRGPTGELFFGEGSRLTVL.

This clonotype occurred a few times. The chain carries TRBV7-2 and TRBJ1-6; D may be TRBD1 (5 bases). This CDR3 spans 18 amino acids. Trimming stripped 5 bases from V and 2 bases from J, with 19 bases between. Per the germline V gene, CDR1 is SGHTA and CDR2 is FQGNSA. This CDR3 is CASSHGRGGAPYNSPLHF. DNA for the CDR3: TGTGCCAGCAGCCACGGTCGCGGAGGGGCACCCTATAATTCACCCCTCCACTTT.